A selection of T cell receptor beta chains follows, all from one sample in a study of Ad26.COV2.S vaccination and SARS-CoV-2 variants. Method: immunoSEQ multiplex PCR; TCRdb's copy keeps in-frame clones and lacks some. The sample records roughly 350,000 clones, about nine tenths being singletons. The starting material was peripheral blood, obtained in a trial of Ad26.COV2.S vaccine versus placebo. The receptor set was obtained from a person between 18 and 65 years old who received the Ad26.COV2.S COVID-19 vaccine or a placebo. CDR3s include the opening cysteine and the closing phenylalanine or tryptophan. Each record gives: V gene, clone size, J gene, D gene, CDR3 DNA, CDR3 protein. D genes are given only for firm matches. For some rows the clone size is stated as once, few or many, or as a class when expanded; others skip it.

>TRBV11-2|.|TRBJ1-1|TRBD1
TGTGCCAGCAGCCATCGTTTAGGGGGCGTATTAGGGCCGAACACTGAAGCTTTCTTT
CASSHRLGGVLGPNTEAFF
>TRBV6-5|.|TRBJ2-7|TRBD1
TGTGCCAGCAGTTACTCGGACAGGGCTTCCTACGAGCAGTACTTC
CASSYSDRASYEQYF
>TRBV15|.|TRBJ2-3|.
TGTGCCACCAGCAGAGATCACCCCGATCTCAGCACAGATACGCAGTATTTT
CATSRDHPDLSTDTQYF
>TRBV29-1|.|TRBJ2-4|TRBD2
TGCAGCGTTGTCCTGGGGCTAGCGGAGATTCAGTACTTC
CSVVLGLAEIQYF
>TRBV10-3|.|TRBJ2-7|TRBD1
TGTGCCATCAGTGAAGGGTCGACAGGGGTTAGACCCTACGAGCAGTACTTC
CAISEGSTGVRPYEQYF
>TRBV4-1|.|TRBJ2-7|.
TGCGCCAGCAGCCAAGGACCGGCCTACGAGCAGTACTTC
CASSQGPAYEQYF
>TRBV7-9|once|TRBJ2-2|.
TGTGCCAGCTGGGGGACCGGGGAGCTGTTTTTT
CASWGTGELFF
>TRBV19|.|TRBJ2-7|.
TGTGCCAGTATGGGGGGCGGGACAGTGGACGAGCAGTACTTC
CASMGGGTVDEQYF
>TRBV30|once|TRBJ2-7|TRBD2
TGTGCCTGGAGGACTAGCGGGGGGCACTACGAGCAGTACTTC
CAWRTSGGHYEQYF
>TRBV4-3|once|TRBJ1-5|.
TGCGCCAGCAGCCAAGAAATCAATTTTGGGGGAATTCAGCCCCAGCATTTT
CASSQEINFGGIQPQHF
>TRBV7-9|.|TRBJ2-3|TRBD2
TGTGCCAGCAGCGGGTCCCCAGCGGGGGGGCATCGACAGGGCGATACGCAGTATTTT
CASSGSPAGGHRQGDTQYF
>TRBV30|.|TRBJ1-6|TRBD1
TGTGCCGTCTCACCTAGGGGGCTAGGGAATTCACCCCTCCACTTT
CAVSPRGLGNSPLHF
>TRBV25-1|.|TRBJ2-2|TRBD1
TGTGCCAGCAGTGACCCGGACAGGGGATGGACCGGGGAGCTGTTTTTT
CASSDPDRGWTGELFF
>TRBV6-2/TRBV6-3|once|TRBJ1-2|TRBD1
TGTGCCAGCAGTAGCGACAGGGGCGGCTATGGCTACACCTTC
CASSSDRGGYGYTF
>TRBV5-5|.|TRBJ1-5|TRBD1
TGTGCCAGCAAACTCAGGGGGGAAGGCAATCAGCCCCAGCATTTT
CASKLRGEGNQPQHF
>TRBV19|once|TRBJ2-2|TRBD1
TGTGCCAGTAGTGGACAGGGGGCGAGCACCGGGGAGCTGTTTTTT
CASSGQGASTGELFF
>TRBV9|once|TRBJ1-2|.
TGTGCCAGCAGCGCCACCAGGGAAAACTATGGCTACACCTTC
CASSATRENYGYTF
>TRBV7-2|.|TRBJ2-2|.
TGTGCCAGCAGGTTAAGCAGGGTCACCGGGGAGCTGTTTTTT
CASRLSRVTGELFF
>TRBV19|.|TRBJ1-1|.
TGTGCCAGTAGGCCGCGGGGAGAGATGAACACTGAAGCTTTCTTT
CASRPRGEMNTEAFF
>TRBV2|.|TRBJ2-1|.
TGTGCCAGCCAGCTCAATGAGCAGTTCTTC
CASQLNEQFF
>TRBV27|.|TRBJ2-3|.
TGTGCCAGCAGTCCCGGGGGCAGCACAGATACGCAGTATTTT
CASSPGGSTDTQYF
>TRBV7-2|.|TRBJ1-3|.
TGTGCCAGCAGCTTATCAGGGGCAGGGGGAAACACCATATATTTT
CASSLSGAGGNTIYF